What follows are 30 T cell receptor beta chains derived from one specimen sequenced in a study of T cells in Graves' hyperthyroidism and ophthalmopathy. RNA transcripts gave rise to amplified TCR beta CDR3 regions. The study used the HTBI primer set for a first-round RT-PCR of the TCR CDR3. TCRdb reanalysed the multiplex PCR reads using MiXCR and keeps one entry per CDR3 protein. The data hold 300,000 to 400,000 distinct CDR3 sequences, with 15% to 20% observed a single time. Material: blood. These TCRs come from a man between 18 and 35 years old with Graves' ophthalmopathy.

This clonotype was counted ten times or more. This chain links TRBV2 with TRBJ2-5; D unclear. Trimming shortened V by 7 bases and J by 2 bases, and 8 bases separated the two germline ends. The CDR3 has 12 amino acids. CDR1 SNHLY and CDR2 FYNNEI come from the germline V gene. The CDR3 reads CASIAVQETQYF. CDR3 bases: TGTGCCAGCATCGCAGTTCAAGAGACCCAGTACTTC.

This clonotype appeared many times. The gene calls are TRBV20-1 and TRBJ1-6; the D is unclear. The V end was cut by 3 bases, the J end by 6 bases, with 12 bases between. The V gene's germline CDR1 is DFQATT and CDR2 SNEGSKA (reference sequence). The CDR3 contains 14 residues. The CDR3 sequence: CSASYSQANSPLHF. DNA of the CDR3: TGCAGTGCTAGTTATTCACAAGCTAATTCACCCCTCCACTTT.

This clonotype was seen at least ten times. The chain couples TRBV6-1 to TRBJ1-6; the D is unclear. The CDR3 is 15 residues long. Between the trimmed V and J ends, which lost 2 bases and 4 bases, there was a span of 9 bases. Germline V gene sequence: CDR1 MNHNS, CDR2 SASEGT. The CDR3 DNA is TGTGCCAGCAGTGAAACGGAGTCGTATAATTCACCCCTCCACTTT. This codes for CASSETESYNSPLHF.

This clonotype was detected a few times. Written as DNA, the CDR3 is TGTGCCAGCAGCCTCGATCGGACGGCTGAAGCTTTCTTT. Translation gives CASSLDRTAEAFF. V gene TRBV5-4 combines with J gene TRBJ1-1; no definite D call. The V end lost 4 bases, the J end lost 6 bases, and 13 bases lay between the germline ends. The germline V gene has CDR1 SGHNT and CDR2 YYREEE (reference sequence). The CDR3 runs 13 residues. The full variable domain, its missing parts supplied by reference TRBV5-4 and TRBJ1-1, is ETGVTQSPTHLIKTRGQQVTLRCSSQSGHNTVSWYQQALGQGPQFIFQYYREEENGRGNFPPRFSGLQFPNYSSELNVNALELDDSALYLCASSLDRTAEAFFGQGTRLTVV.

Many counts were recorded for this clonotype. V usage is TRBV6-1 and J usage is TRBJ2-3; no definite D call. The CDR3 covers 12 residues. The germline CDR1 and CDR2 sequences are MNHNS and SASEGT. Trimming shortened V by 3 bases and J by 11 bases, and 12 bases separated the two germline ends. In DNA, the CDR3 is TGTGCCAGCAGTGAGTATAAGCCGAGGCAGTATTTT. Translated: CASSEYKPRQYF.

This clonotype occurred a few times. The chain combines TRBV5-6 with TRBJ1-1; D is undetermined. Germline assignment: CDR1 SGHDT and CDR2 YYEEEE. The CDR3 length is 13 residues. Trimming removed 2 bases at V and 5 bases at J, with 10 bases between. CDR3 residues: CASSFGIVTEAFF. CDR3 nucleotide sequence: TGTGCCAGCAGCTTTGGTATAGTTACTGAAGCTTTCTTT.

Notes on this clonotype: A single base separates this from a much larger clone, so it may be a read error. The V and J genes are TRBV10-3 and TRBJ2-3; 10 bases map to TRBD1. The length of the CDR3 is 16 residues. From germline, CDR1 is ENHRY and CDR2 SYGVKD. Here the CDR3 reads CAVSEFGTGVQDTQYF. The CDR3 nucleotides are TGTGCCGTCAGTGAGTTCGGGACAGGGGTACAAGATACGCAGTATTTT.

The sample holds many counts of this clonotype. The chain recombines TRBV7-2 with TRBJ2-1; unclear D gene. Germline V lookup: CDR1 SGHTA, CDR2 FQGNSA. The CDR3 contains 13 residues. Trimming took off 5 bases at V and 4 bases at J, with 9 bases between the two ends. This chain's CDR3 is CASSTLLYNEQFF. The DNA for the CDR3 is TGTGCCAGCAGCACCCTCCTGTACAATGAGCAGTTCTTC.

The chain is built from TRBV29-1 and TRBJ1-1; D remains ambiguous. Trimming removed 4 bases at V and 5 bases at J, with 11 bases between. The CDR3 extends over 12 amino acids. Germline V gene lookup returns CDR1 SQVTM and CDR2 ANQGSEA. This CDR3 is CSVGVSGTEAFF. The CDR3 DNA reads TGCAGCGTTGGGGTAAGTGGGACTGAAGCTTTCTTT.

This clonotype was detected only a few times. The gene calls are TRBV5-1 and TRBJ2-1, with a weak D call TRBD2 (7 bases). Deletions cut 0 bases from V and 7 bases from J, with 29 bases between. Looked up from germline, CDR1 is SGHRS and CDR2 is YFSETQ. CDR3 size: 20 residues. In nucleotides, the CDR3 is TGCGCCAGCAGCTTGGCCGGGGGGCCCAACACTGCCGACCGGGGTAATGAGCAGTTCTTC. Amino acid sequence: CASSLAGGPNTADRGNEQFF.

This clonotype has at least ten counts. The rearrangement uses TRBV11-3 and TRBJ2-2; D is undetermined. The V gene lost 1 base and the J gene lost 0 bases, with 12 bases spanning the gap. The length of the CDR3 is 17 residues. Germline V gene lookup returns CDR1 SGHNT and CDR2 YENEEA. The CDR3 protein is CASSLASALANTGELFF. The DNA for the CDR3 is TGTGCCAGCAGCTTAGCCTCAGCCCTGGCGAACACCGGGGAGCTGTTTTTT. Together with reference TRBV11-3 and TRBJ2-2, the CDR3 gives the full variable domain: EAGVVQSPRYKIIEKKQPVAFWCNPISGHNTLYWYLQNLGQGPELLIRYENEEAVDDSQLPKDRFSAERLKGVDSTLKIQPAELGDSAVYLCASSLASALANTGELFFGEGSRLTVL.

This clonotype was counted a few times. This may be a read error: a much more frequent sequence differs by one nucleotide. The chain couples TRBV20-1 to TRBJ1-2; D gene ambiguous. V was trimmed by 5 bases and J by 2 bases, leaving 12 bases between them. Per germline, CDR1 DFQATT and CDR2 SNEGSKA (reference sequence). This CDR3 contains 13 residues. The CDR3 loop reads CSAWVGSNYGYTF. The CDR3 DNA reads TGCAGTGCTTGGGTAGGGTCGAACTATGGCTACACCTTC.

This rearrangement joins TRBV13 to TRBJ1-2, with no clear D. V was clipped by 8 bases and J by 6 bases, with 16 bases between them. CDR1 PRHDT and CDR2 FYEKMQ come from the germline V gene (reference sequence). The CDR3 has 13 amino acids. The CDR3 region is CASRPGRENGYTF. CDR3 nucleotide sequence: TGTGCCAGCCGCCCCGGGAGGGAGAATGGCTACACCTTC.

The CDR3: CASSYAPGGRGYTF. The CDR3 coding sequence is TGTGCCAGCAGTTACGCCCCAGGGGGACGTGGCTACACCTTC. The chain links TRBV6-5 to TRBJ1-2; 7 bases map to TRBD1. This CDR3 is built from 14 residues. Germline V lookup: CDR1 MNHEY, CDR2 SVGAGI. With V trimmed by 2 bases and J by 7 bases, 7 bases remained unmatched.

This clonotype was counted ten times or more. The chain couples TRBV6-1 to TRBJ2-5, with TRBD2 matching 7 bases. The CDR3 consists of 14 residues. Germline V lookup: CDR1 MNHNS, CDR2 SASEGT. V shed 7 bases and J 5 bases; nucleotides not matched to a gene: 10. CDR3 DNA: TGTGCCAGCACCTCTAGCGGTACGCAGGAGACCCAGTACTTC. It is translated as CASTSSGTQETQYF.

In this sample, this clonotype turned up many times. The V gene is TRBV7-2, the J gene TRBJ2-7, with 9 bases that match TRBD1. The trim removed 5 bases at V and 3 bases at J, leaving 8 bases unmatched. The CDR3 totals 15 residues. CDR1 is SGHTA and CDR2 is FQGNSA in the germline V gene. The CDR3 DNA is TGTGCCAGCAGCCCTTCGTCGGGACAGGGCTACGAGCAGTACTTC. This gives the protein CASSPSSGQGYEQYF. Full variable domain (remainder filled in from reference TRBV7-2 and TRBJ2-7): GAGVSQSPSNKVTEKGKDVELRCDPISGHTALYWYRQSLGQGLEFLIYFQGNSAPDKSGLPSDRFSAERTGGSVSTLTIQRTQQEDSAVYLCASSPSSGQGYEQYFGPGTRLTVT.

The CDR3: CASSQGPHFPYNEQFF. CDR3 nucleotides: TGTGCCAGTAGTCAGGGGCCACACTTCCCTTACAATGAGCAGTTCTTC. This sequence joins TRBV19 and TRBJ2-1, with a weak D call TRBD1 (6 bases). Germline values: CDR1 LNHDA, CDR2 SQIVND (reference sequence). CDR3 length equals 16 residues. Trimming shortened V by 5 bases and J by 4 bases, and 18 bases separated the two germline ends.

This clonotype was found a few times. The chain employs TRBV6-1 and TRBJ2-1, with 8 bases identical to TRBD2. The V gene's germline CDR1 is MNHNS and CDR2 SASEGT. This CDR3 is built from 15 residues. V shed 6 bases and J 2 bases; nucleotides not matched to a gene: 6. In DNA form, the CDR3 reads TGTGCCAGCAGACCCGGGGGGGCTACCTACAATGAGCAGTTCTTC. Translated: CASRPGGATYNEQFF.

In its sample, this clonotype was seen many times. The chain is built from TRBV12-5 and TRBJ2-1; D might be TRBD1 or TRBD2, each matching 5 bases. CDR1 is LGHNT and CDR2 is FRNRAP in the germline V gene. V was clipped by 4 bases and J by 12 bases, with 13 bases between them. This CDR3 is 12 amino acids long. In nucleotides, the CDR3 is TGTGCTAGTGGTTACGGGGCCGGGGTGCAGTTCTTC. It encodes CASGYGAGVQFF.

This clonotype was seen ten or more times. This rearrangement joins TRBV6-6 to TRBJ2-5; D not resolved. The CDR3 is made up of 14 amino acids. The germline V gene has CDR1 MNHNY and CDR2 SVGAGI (reference sequence). Trimming stripped 2 bases from V and 4 bases from J, with 11 bases between. CDR3 sequence reads: CASSYGSGRETQYF. The DNA for the CDR3 is TGTGCCAGCAGTTACGGGTCCGGGCGAGAGACCCAGTACTTC.

The chain links TRBV20-1 to TRBJ2-3; D is unresolved. The CDR3 spans 14 residues. Trimming took off 5 bases at V and 0 bases at J, with 12 bases between the two ends. Germline V gives CDR1 DFQATT, CDR2 SNEGSKA (reference sequence). The CDR3 region is CSAPKLASTDTQYF. The CDR3 nucleotides read TGCAGTGCTCCCAAGTTAGCTAGCACAGATACGCAGTATTTT.

There are many counts of this clonotype. The V call is TRBV11-3, the J call TRBJ1-4, with 7 positions matching TRBD1. Trimming removed 10 bases from V and 1 base from J; junction bases left unmatched: 12. CDR1 SGHNT and CDR2 YENEEA come from the germline V gene. The CDR3 consists of 16 residues. The CDR3 spells CATQTGRKGTNEKLFF. DNA of the CDR3: TGTGCCACCCAGACAGGGCGGAAGGGAACTAATGAAAAACTGTTTTTT.

This clonotype has at least ten counts. The V call is TRBV4-1, the J call TRBJ1-4; 10 nucleotides agree with TRBD1. The junction had 7 bases not matched to a gene; V was cut back by 3 bases and J by 0 bases. CDR1 is MGHRA, CDR2 YSYEKL, per germline. The CDR3 runs 18 residues. The CDR3 sequence is CASSHPRDRGATNEKLFF. CDR3 nucleotides: TGCGCCAGCAGCCATCCCCGGGACAGGGGAGCAACTAATGAAAAACTGTTTTTT.

This clonotype has a handful of counts. The rearrangement links TRBV7-9 to TRBJ2-1; the D gene is possibly TRBD2 (5 bases). Germline V gene sequence: CDR1 SEHNR, CDR2 FQNEAQ (reference sequence). The length of the CDR3 is 12 residues. V dropped 3 bases and J dropped 9 bases, with 9 bases sitting between them. The CDR3 sequence: CASSLSEGEQFF. In DNA, the CDR3 is TGTGCCAGCAGCTTGTCCGAGGGTGAGCAGTTCTTC.

Ten or more counts support this clonotype. This rearrangement joins TRBV12-5 to TRBJ1-1; D gene ambiguous. V was cut by 5 bases and J by 0 bases, with 13 bases left in between. Germline loops: CDR1 LGHNT, CDR2 FRNRAP. CDR3 length equals 15 residues. The CDR3 region is CASGPGPDMNTEAFF. CDR3 bases: TGTGCTAGTGGTCCCGGCCCGGATATGAACACTGAAGCTTTCTTT.

Only a few counts were recorded for this clonotype. The chain links TRBV7-9 to TRBJ2-2; 7 bases map to TRBD2. This CDR3 is 16 amino acids long. CDR1 SEHNR and CDR2 FQNEAQ come from the germline V gene (reference sequence). The J segment lost 1 base and the V segment lost 7 bases, leaving 9 bases of the junction unmatched. CDR3 nucleotide sequence: TGTGCCAGCACCCACCCCATAGCGGGGAACACCGGGGAGCTGTTTTTT. It codes for CASTHPIAGNTGELFF.

This clonotype was picked up many times. The rearrangement uses TRBV7-9 and TRBJ2-1; D is tentatively TRBD1 or TRBD2 (5 bases each). Germline lookup yields CDR1 SEHNR and CDR2 FQNEAQ (reference sequence). The V gene lost 5 bases and the J gene lost 2 bases, with 16 bases spanning the gap. CDR3 size: 16 residues. CDR3 sequence: CASSPRAGTAYNEQFF. CDR3 in DNA: TGTGCCAGCAGCCCACGAGCCGGGACGGCCTACAATGAGCAGTTCTTC.

The sample holds a few counts of this clonotype. Here the CDR3 reads CASRRSGDNSPLHF. In DNA, the CDR3 is TGTGCCAGCAGGCGCTCAGGGGATAATTCACCCCTCCACTTT. The chain has TRBV6-1 and TRBJ1-6; a weak D match, TRBD1 (6 bases). The CDR3 length is 14 residues. Trimming removed 6 bases from V and 5 bases from J, with 11 bases in between. Germline CDR1 and CDR2: MNHNS and SASEGT.

This clonotype was recorded at least ten times. CDR3 protein: CATSETGGGDGNTIYF. In DNA form, the CDR3 reads TGTGCCACCAGTGAGACCGGGGGAGGGGATGGAAACACCATATATTTT. The chain joins TRBV24-1 to TRBJ1-3; D perhaps matches TRBD1 (5 bases). The CDR3 has 16 amino acids. The ends were cut back, 4 bases at V and 3 bases at J, with 15 bases in the middle. CDR1 and CDR2 (germline): KGHDR, SFDVKD.

Of note for this clonotype: Given a much more abundant clone one base away, this may be a read error. The chain recombines TRBV4-3 with TRBJ2-7; 8 bases are shared with TRBD1. The CDR3 runs to 17 residues. V was clipped by 4 bases and J by 1 base; unmatched bases: 12. Germline CDR1 and CDR2: LGHNA and YSLEER. In DNA, the CDR3 is TGCGCCAGCAGCCGAGGAGGGACAGGCCTCCAGTCCTACGAGCAGTACTTC. Translated, it gives CASSRGGTGLQSYEQYF.